This T cell receptor beta chain was observed in a study of T cell repertoires in cytomegalovirus infection. Study details: Indicated by public TCR beta signatures were CMV infection and matching HLA type.

General study results and limits: CMV-specific TCR beta clonotypes restricted by HLA-C were the ones dominating the ex vivo response. Frequencies of public TCR beta families were cumulated, and this identified carriers of CMV plus the relevant HLA.

With 5 bases clipped from V and 4 bases from J, the junction kept 10 bases outside the gene matches. CDR3 size: 16 residues. Germline V gives CDR1 MNHEY, CDR2 SMNVEV (reference sequence). This clonotype was counted at least ten times. The antigen remains undetermined. TCRdb recomputed calls from the reads with MiXCR, one row per CDR3 protein. In the table there are over 150,000 distinct CDR3 sequences, about 15% of which are singletons. This chain links TRBV27 with TRBJ2-5, with 10 nucleotides matching TRBD2. This TCR derives from a human donor in good health (CMV status not recorded). Some clones in this sample may be carry-over from other donors' samples. The sample was PBMCs. The CDR3 loop is CASSPGSGGDRETQYF. Here the CDR3 DNA reads TGTGCCAGCAGTCCTGGGAGCGGGGGGGACCGAGAGACCCAGTACTTC.